This T cell receptor beta chain was recorded in a study of T cells after yellow fever vaccination. General study points: Reappearance after the booster was seen for most primary-vaccination clones, at roughly 96% CD4 and 70% to 90% CD8.

There are many counts of this clonotype. Its target is not known. TCRdb analysed the 5' RACE reads with MiXCR anew, one entry per CDR3 protein. The profile shows roughly 65,000 distinct CDR3 sequences, about 6% of them singletons. This CDR3 has 14 amino acids. V was clipped by 3 bases and J by 9 bases; unmatched bases: 6. The chain employs TRBV12-3 or TRBV12-4 and TRBJ2-1; 9 positions agree with TRBD2. The sequence derives from a man aged 18-30 years who received the YFV17D yellow fever vaccine. The input for sequencing was CD4+ T cells sorted from PBMCs, taken approximately 16 days after the first yellow fever vaccination. CDR3 coding DNA: TGTGCCAGCAGTTTGAGGCTAGCGGGGAGTGAGCAGTTCTTC. It translates to CASSLRLAGSEQFF.